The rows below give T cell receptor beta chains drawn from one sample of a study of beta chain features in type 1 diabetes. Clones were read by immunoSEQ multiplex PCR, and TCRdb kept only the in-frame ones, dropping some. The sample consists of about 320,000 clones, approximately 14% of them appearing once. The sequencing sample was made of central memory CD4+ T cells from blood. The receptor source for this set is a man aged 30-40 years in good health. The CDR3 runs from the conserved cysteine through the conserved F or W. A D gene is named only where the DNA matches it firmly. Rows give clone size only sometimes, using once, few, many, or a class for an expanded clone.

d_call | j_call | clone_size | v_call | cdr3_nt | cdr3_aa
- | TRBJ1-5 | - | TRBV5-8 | TGTGCCAGCAGCTTGGACGGGAGGAGTCAGCCCCAGCATTTT | CASSLDGRSQPQHF
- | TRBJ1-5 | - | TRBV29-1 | TGCAGCGTTGAGACGGGGAATCAGCCCCAGCATTTT | CSVETGNQPQHF
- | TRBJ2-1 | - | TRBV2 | TGTGCCAGCAGTGAGGGGACATCTATCGGCAATGAGCAGTTCTTC | CASSEGTSIGNEQFF
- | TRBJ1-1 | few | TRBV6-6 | TGTGCCAGCAGCTCGGGACATTTGAACACTGAAGCTTTCTTT | CASSSGHLNTEAFF
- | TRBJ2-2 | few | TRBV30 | TGTGCCTGGAGATCGAACACCGGGGAGCTGTTTTTT | CAWRSNTGELFF
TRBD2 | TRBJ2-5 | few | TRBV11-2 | TGTGCCAGCAGCCTGGGCGGGGGTCCGGAGACCCAGTACTTC | CASSLGGGPETQYF
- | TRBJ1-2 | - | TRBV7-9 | TGTGCCAGCAGCTTAGCGCAGGGAACTGATGGCTACACCTTC | CASSLAQGTDGYTF
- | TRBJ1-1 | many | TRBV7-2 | TGTGCCAGCAGCTTGGGCAGGAACACTGAAGCTTTCTTT | CASSLGRNTEAFF
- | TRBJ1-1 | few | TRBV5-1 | TGCGCCAGCAGCTTGGACAGGATAGCGAACACTGAAGCTTTCTTT | CASSLDRIANTEAFF
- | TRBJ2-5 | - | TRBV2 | TGTGCCAGCACTGGGACCCGGGAAGAGACCCAGTACTTC | CASTGTREETQYF
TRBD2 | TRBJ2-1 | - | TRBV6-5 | TGTGCCAGCAGTTGGACTAGCGGGTCATACAATGAGCAGTTCTTC | CASSWTSGSYNEQFF
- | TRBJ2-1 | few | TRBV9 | TGTGCCAGCAGCGTAGCACATACAAATGAGCAGTTCTTC | CASSVAHTNEQFF
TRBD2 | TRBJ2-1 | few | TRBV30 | TGTGCCTGGAGTCCCCTCCGCGGCGGGAGGGGTCAGTTCTTC | CAWSPLRGGRGQFF
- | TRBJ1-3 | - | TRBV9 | TGTGCCAGCAGCCTCAACGACAACTCTGGAAACACCATATATTTT | CASSLNDNSGNTIYF
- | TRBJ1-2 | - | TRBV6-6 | TGTGCCAGCAGTTACTCGGGACCTTATGGCTACACCTTC | CASSYSGPYGYTF
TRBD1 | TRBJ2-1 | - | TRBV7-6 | TGTGCCAGCTCCGCCTATGGGACAGGGGGGAAATACAATGAGCAGTTCTTC | CASSAYGTGGKYNEQFF
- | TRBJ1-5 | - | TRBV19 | TGTGCCAGTAGTATGGGGCGAAATCAGCCCCAGCATTTT | CASSMGRNQPQHF
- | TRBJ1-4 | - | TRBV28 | TGTGCCAGCAGTTTTCAGATGTCAAGGGGGAGGGAAAAACTGTTTTTT | CASSFQMSRGREKLFF
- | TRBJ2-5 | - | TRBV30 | TGTGCCTGGAGTGGACTAGACAAGACCCAGTACTTC | CAWSGLDKTQYF
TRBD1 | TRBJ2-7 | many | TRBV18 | TGTGCCAGCTCACCACCGACAGGGATCTACGAGCAGTACTTC | CASSPPTGIYEQYF
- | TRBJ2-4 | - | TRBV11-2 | TGTGCCAGCAGCTTAGATCGCAGACAGGGAGGGGGAGGGAGCAAAAACATTCAGTACTTC | CASSLDRRQGGGGSKNIQYF
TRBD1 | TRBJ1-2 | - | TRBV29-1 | TGCAGCGTTGGAGAACAGGGGGCCGGGCGAAACTATGGCTACACCTTC | CSVGEQGAGRNYGYTF
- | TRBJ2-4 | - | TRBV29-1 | TGCAGCGTTGGCCAGGGAAGAGGAAACATTCAGTACTTC | CSVGQGRGNIQYF
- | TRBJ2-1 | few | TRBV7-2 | TGTGCCAGCAGCTTAGTGGGACGTAGATCCTACAATGAGCAGTTCTTC | CASSLVGRRSYNEQFF
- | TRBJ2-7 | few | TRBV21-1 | TGTGCCAGCGCCGGACAGTTCCACGAGCAGTACTTC | CASAGQFHEQYF
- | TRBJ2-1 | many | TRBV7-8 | TGTGCCAGCAGCTTAGCCTCGACTATCCACAATGAGCAGTTCTTC | CASSLASTIHNEQFF
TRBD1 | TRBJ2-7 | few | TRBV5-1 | TGCGCCAGCACCCGGGACAGCTACGAGCAGTACTTC | CASTRDSYEQYF
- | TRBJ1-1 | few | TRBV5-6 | TGTGCCAGCAGCCCCGGGACACTGTCTCGATACACTGAAGCTTTCTTT | CASSPGTLSRYTEAFF
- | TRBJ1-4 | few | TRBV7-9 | TGTGCCAGCAGCTTCGGCGGGGTGAATGAAAAACTGTTTTTT | CASSFGGVNEKLFF
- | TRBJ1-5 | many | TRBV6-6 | TGTGCCAGCAGGCGGACCGGACAGTTTGGTTATCAGCCCCAGCATTTT | CASRRTGQFGYQPQHF
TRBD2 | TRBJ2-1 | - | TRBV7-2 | TGTGCCAGCAGGCCTACTAGCGGAGCCCACAATGAGCAGTTCTTC | CASRPTSGAHNEQFF
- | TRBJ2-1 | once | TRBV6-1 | TGTGCCATCAGTGAGTACGATTCTGGGGCTACCTACAATGAGCAGTTCTTC | CAISEYDSGATYNEQFF
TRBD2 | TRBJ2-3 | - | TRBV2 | TGTGCCAGCAAGGGACTAGCGGCCCAATCGCAGTATTTT | CASKGLAAQSQYF
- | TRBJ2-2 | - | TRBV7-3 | TGTGCCAGCAGCTTAACGTTTGAGGCGCGGAACACCGGGGAGCTGTTTTTT | CASSLTFEARNTGELFF
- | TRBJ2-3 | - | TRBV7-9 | TGTGCCAGCAGCCCCAAAGGTCCAGATACGCAGTATTTT | CASSPKGPDTQYF
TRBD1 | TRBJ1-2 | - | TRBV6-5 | TGTGCCAGCAGTAGAACGGGACAGGGTTATGGCTACACCTTC | CASSRTGQGYGYTF
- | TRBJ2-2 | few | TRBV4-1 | TGCGCCAGCAGCCAAGGGACACAGAACACCGGGGAGCTGTTTTTT | CASSQGTQNTGELFF
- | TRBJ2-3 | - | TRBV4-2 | TGTGCCAGCAGCTTGGGAGGGGGGAGAGGCACAGATACGCAGTATTTT | CASSLGGGRGTDTQYF
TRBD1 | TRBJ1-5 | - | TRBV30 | TGTGCCTGGAAGGACAGGGCGGGGAATCAGCCCCAGCATTTT | CAWKDRAGNQPQHF
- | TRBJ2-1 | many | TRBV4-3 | TGCGCCAGCAGCCAAGATGGGGCGGGGAATGAGCAGTTCTTC | CASSQDGAGNEQFF
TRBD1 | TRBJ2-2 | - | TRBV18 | TGTGCCAGCTCACCTGGACAGGGGGCGCTTACCGGGGAGCTGTTTTTT | CASSPGQGALTGELFF